One and the same sample provided the 29 T cell receptor beta chains below, sequenced in a study of blood T cell repertoires in COVID-19. Some clones are missing from TCRdb's copy, which holds only in-frame ones; the method was immunoSEQ multiplex PCR. This table holds about 220,000 clones, around 89% found once. The material sequenced was PBMCs or T cells enriched from blood (not recorded which). The receptors were gathered from a woman aged 25 to 45 who had recovered from COVID-19.

The chain employs TRBV14 and TRBJ2-7, with a possible D match to TRBD2 (6 bases). Germline CDR1 SGHDN, CDR2 FVKESK. Trimming stripped 5 bases from V and 7 bases from J, with 15 bases between. The CDR3 runs to 13 residues. The CDR3 region has the DNA TGTGCCAGCAGCATCCGGGACTCCGAGGAGCAGTACTTC. This encodes CASSIRDSEEQYF.

V usage is TRBV4-1 and J usage is TRBJ1-2, with unresolved D. Germline lookup yields CDR1 MGHRA and CDR2 YSYEKL. This CDR3 is built from 15 residues. With 1 base removed from V and 1 base from J, the gap between germline ends came to 10 bases. The CDR3 sequence: CASSQASWSNYGYTF. The CDR3 DNA reads as TGCGCCAGCAGCCAAGCTTCCTGGAGTAACTATGGCTACACCTTC.

The chain employs TRBV4-1 and TRBJ1-2; no clear D gene. Trimming took off 0 bases at V and 4 bases at J, with 9 bases between the two ends. Germline lookup yields CDR1 MGHRA and CDR2 YSYEKL. This CDR3 region has 14 residues. The CDR3 here is CASSQDLPLYGYTF. The CDR3 DNA reads as TGCGCCAGCAGCCAAGATCTTCCCCTCTATGGCTACACCTTC.

The CDR3 DNA follows: TGTGCCAGCAGCGGGACAGACAATGAGCAGTTCTTC. The encoded protein is CASSGTDNEQFF. The rearrangement links TRBV7-9 to TRBJ2-1, with 7 bases aligning to TRBD1. The V and J ends lost 5 bases and 5 bases, in that order; junction bases with no gene match: 0. Germline V gives CDR1 SEHNR, CDR2 FQNEAQ (reference sequence). This CDR3 has 12 amino acids. The whole variable domain, filled in from reference TRBV7-9 and TRBJ2-1, reads DTGVSQNPRHKITKRGQNVTFRCDPISEHNRLYWYRQTLGQGPEFLTYFQNEAQLEKSRLLSDRFSAERPKGSFSTLEIQRTEQGDSAMYLCASSGTDNEQFFGPGTRLTVL.

The rearrangement uses TRBV2 and TRBJ1-5; no firm D call. With 4 bases removed from V and 5 bases from J, the gap between germline ends came to 15 bases. Germline V gives CDR1 SNHLY, CDR2 FYNNEI. The CDR3 totals 15 residues. The CDR3 spells CASSGGEGLYQPQHF. The DNA of the CDR3 is TGTGCCAGCAGTGGGGGTGAGGGTTTATATCAGCCCCAGCATTTT. Drawing the rest from reference TRBV2 and TRBJ1-5, the complete variable domain is EPEVTQTPSHQVTQMGQEVILRCVPISNHLYFYWYRQILGQKVEFLVSFYNNEISEKSEIFDDQFSVERPDGSNFTLKIRSTKLEDSAMYFCASSGGEGLYQPQHFGDGTRLSIL.

This chain links TRBV25-1 with TRBJ1-2; D remains unclear. Germline CDR1 and CDR2: MGHDK and SYGVNS. The CDR3 has 16 residues. V was trimmed by 0 bases and J by 3 bases, leaving 14 bases between them. CDR3 in amino acids: CASSEYREGEDYGYTF. CDR3 bases: TGTGCCAGCAGTGAATATAGGGAGGGAGAAGACTATGGCTACACCTTC.

This chain links TRBV7-6 with TRBJ2-2; D is ambiguous. Per the germline V gene, CDR1 is SGHVS and CDR2 is FNYEAQ. The length of the CDR3 is 13 residues. V was trimmed by 5 bases and J by 5 bases, leaving 9 bases between them. CDR3 coding DNA: TGTGCCAGCAGCCCGCAGCGAACCGGGGAGCTGTTTTTT. Residues: CASSPQRTGELFF.

The V gene is TRBV11-1, the J gene TRBJ1-1; unclear D gene. V lost 1 base and J lost 5, with 14 bases in between. This CDR3 is 15 amino acids long. Per germline, CDR1 SGHAT and CDR2 FQDESV (reference sequence). The CDR3, as DNA: TGTGCCAGCAGCTTAGGAGGGCAGAGAGGGACTGAAGCTTTCTTT. It translates to CASSLGGQRGTEAFF.

J is TRBJ1-6 and V is TRBV7-2, with 9 bases that match TRBD1. After removal of 6 bases from V and 0 bases from J, the junction contained 6 bases not matched to a gene. This CDR3 has 17 residues. CDR1 SGHTA and CDR2 FQGNSA come from the germline V gene. The CDR3 DNA reads as TGTGCCAGCAGTTCGACAGGGGGAAGCTCCTATAATTCACCCCTCCACTTT. It specifies CASSSTGGSSYNSPLHF. Complete variable domain (other parts from reference TRBV7-2 and TRBJ1-6): GAGVSQSPSNKVTEKGKDVELRCDPISGHTALYWYRQSLGQGLEFLIYFQGNSAPDKSGLPSDRFSAERTGGSVSTLTIQRTQQEDSAVYLCASSSTGGSSYNSPLHFGNGTRLTVT.

This chain connects TRBV24-1 to TRBJ1-4; 8 bases map to TRBD1. This CDR3 comprises 13 residues. The germline CDR1 and CDR2 sequences are KGHDR and SFDVKD. The V and J ends lost 7 bases and 5 bases, in that order; junction bases with no gene match: 2. The CDR3 DNA sequence: TGTGCCACCAGCAGGGGGCTCAATGAAAAACTGTTTTTT. This gives the protein CATSRGLNEKLFF.

The chain couples TRBV4-1 to TRBJ2-7; TRBD2 matches 9 bases. The length of the CDR3 is 14 residues. CDR1 MGHRA and CDR2 YSYEKL come from the germline V gene. The V and J ends lost 4 bases and 3 bases, in that order; junction bases with no gene match: 4. The DNA for the CDR3 is TGCGCCAGCAGCCCAGGACTAGCGAGCTACGAGCAGTACTTC. Its translation is CASSPGLASYEQYF.

This chain joins TRBV3-1 (or the pseudogene TRBV3-2) and TRBJ2-7; 12 nucleotides agree with TRBD2. CDR3 length: 17 residues. CDR1 is LGHDT and CDR2 is YNNKEL in the germline V gene (reference sequence). The J segment lost 2 bases and the V segment lost 4 bases, leaving 9 bases of the junction unmatched. The DNA of the CDR3 is TGTGCCAGCAGCCTATCCAGACTAGCGGGGGCCGCCTACGAGCAGTACTTC. Protein sequence: CASSLSRLAGAAYEQYF.

The gene calls are TRBV11-2 and TRBJ2-1, with TRBD2 matching 8 bases. Germline CDR1 SGHAT, CDR2 FQNNGV. CDR3 length equals 14 residues. V gave up 4 bases and J gave up 9 bases; unmatched junction bases: 8. CDR3 bases: TGTGCCAGCAGCTCATTAGCGGGGCAAGGTGAGCAGTTCTTC. Translated: CASSSLAGQGEQFF.

The gene calls are TRBV5-1 and TRBJ2-1, with 7 bases identical to TRBD2. There are 16 residues in the CDR3. The junction had 7 bases not matched to a gene; V was cut back by 2 bases and J by 2 bases. The germline V gene has CDR1 SGHRS and CDR2 YFSETQ. Here the CDR3 DNA reads TGCGCCAGCAGCTTCATACTAGCGAGTACCTACAATGAGCAGTTCTTC. It codes for CASSFILASTYNEQFF.

The chain has TRBV4-1 and TRBJ2-3; TRBD2 matches at 12 bases. In germline, CDR1 is MGHRA, CDR2 YSYEKL. V trimming: 4 bases; J trimming: 2 bases; junction bases outside the gene matches: 4. This CDR3 is 16 amino acids long. CDR3 loop: CASSPTSGGSTDTQYF. The CDR3 nucleotides read TGCGCCAGCAGCCCGACTAGCGGGGGTTCCACAGATACGCAGTATTTT.

This chain joins TRBV6-5 and TRBJ1-5; weak D call: TRBD1 (6 bases). The CDR3 extends over 14 amino acids. V shed 6 bases and J shed 0 bases, with 9 bases lying between them. Germline V gives CDR1 MNHEY, CDR2 SVGAGI. CDR3 in amino acids: CASRDSNSNQPQHF. CDR3 bases: TGTGCCAGCAGGGACAGCAATAGCAATCAGCCCCAGCATTTT.

The V gene is TRBV4-1, the J gene TRBJ2-5, with TRBD2 identical over 9 bases. The CDR3 totals 18 residues. Germline CDR1 MGHRA, CDR2 YSYEKL. V lost 1 base and J lost 0; bases outside the gene matches: 9. CDR3 nucleotide sequence: TGCGCCAGCAGCCAAGGGGTAGCGGGGGCCCCGTACCAAGAGACCCAGTACTTC. Translation gives CASSQGVAGAPYQETQYF.

The chain links TRBV3-1 (or the pseudogene TRBV3-2) to TRBJ2-1; a weak D match, TRBD2 (6 bases). Germline CDR1 LGHDT, CDR2 YNNKEL (reference sequence). This CDR3 has 9 residues. V was trimmed by 8 bases and J by 13 bases, leaving 9 bases between them. Written as DNA, the CDR3 is TGTGCCAGCGGGACTCCCCAGTTCTTC. Amino acid sequence: CASGTPQFF.

CDR3 loop: CASSLTGLFDHEQYF. The CDR3, as DNA: TGTGCCAGCAGCTTGACAGGCTTATTCGACCACGAGCAGTACTTC. This rearrangement joins TRBV7-9 to TRBJ2-7; tentative D call: TRBD1 (6 bases). Trimming cost V 3 bases and J 5 bases, with 17 bases left between them. Germline V gene data show CDR1 as SEHNR and CDR2 as FQNEAQ (reference sequence). The CDR3 loop spans 15 amino acids.

The chain recombines TRBV7-3 with TRBJ2-1, with 7 bases identical to TRBD2. Germline V gene sequence: CDR1 SGHTA, CDR2 FQGTGA. V shed 0 bases and J 9 bases; nucleotides not matched to a gene: 2. The CDR3 contains 13 residues. Here the CDR3 reads CASSLTSGGEQFF. The CDR3 nucleotides read TGTGCCAGCAGCTTAACTTCGGGGGGTGAGCAGTTCTTC.

The chain uses TRBV29-1 and TRBJ1-2; 7 nucleotides line up with TRBD1. The length of the CDR3 is 13 residues. Per germline, CDR1 SQVTM and CDR2 ANQGSEA. The V segment lost 8 bases and the J segment 7 bases; nucleotides outside the gene matches: 13. The CDR3 region is CSSAPDRVGGYTF. CDR3 nucleotide sequence: TGCAGCTCTGCTCCCGACAGGGTGGGTGGCTACACCTTC.

The chain carries TRBV7-9 and TRBJ2-1; no clear D. The germline V gene has CDR1 SEHNR and CDR2 FQNEAQ (reference sequence). V was pared by 1 base and J by 4 bases, with 20 bases between. The length of the CDR3 is 18 residues. Here the CDR3 reads CASSLVFSWAAQYNEQFF. The CDR3 DNA follows: TGTGCCAGCAGCTTAGTGTTTTCATGGGCAGCACAATACAATGAGCAGTTCTTC.

The rearrangement uses TRBV19 and TRBJ2-1, with a possible D match to TRBD1 (5 bases). The germline V gene has CDR1 LNHDA and CDR2 SQIVND (reference sequence). With 3 bases removed from V and 9 bases from J, the gap between germline ends came to 12 bases. This CDR3 has 13 amino acids. CDR3 loop: CASSIQGVGEQFF. CDR3 nucleotides: TGTGCCAGTAGTATTCAGGGTGTCGGTGAGCAGTTCTTC.

The J gene is TRBJ1-3, the V gene TRBV19; no reliable D call. The CDR3 totals 15 residues. The V end was cut by 5 bases, the J end by 0 bases, with 11 bases between. Germline values: CDR1 LNHDA, CDR2 SQIVND (reference sequence). CDR3 amino acids: CASSFGESSGNTIYF. The CDR3, as DNA: TGTGCCAGTAGTTTCGGGGAGAGCTCTGGAAACACCATATATTTT.

With regard to this clone: The same CDR3 also results from other DNA sequences found in this sample. V and J are TRBV5-4 and TRBJ1-2; possibly TRBD1 for D (5 bases). The CDR3 is made up of 13 amino acids. The V gene lost 2 bases and the J gene lost 6 bases, with 11 bases spanning the gap. Germline CDR1 is SGHNT and CDR2 is YYREEE (reference sequence). CDR3 DNA: TGTGCCAGCAGCTTCACAGGAGAGGATGGCTACACCTTC. Its translation: CASSFTGEDGYTF. Supplemented by reference TRBV5-4 and TRBJ1-2, the full variable domain reads ETGVTQSPTHLIKTRGQQVTLRCSSQSGHNTVSWYQQALGQGPQFIFQYYREEENGRGNFPPRFSGLQFPNYSSELNVNALELDDSALYLCASSFTGEDGYTFGSGTRLTVV.

The J gene is TRBJ2-3, the V gene TRBV19; a weak D match, TRBD2 (6 bases). Trimming shortened V by 6 bases and J by 3 bases, and 19 bases separated the two germline ends. Germline CDR1 LNHDA, CDR2 SQIVND (reference sequence). The CDR3 has 16 amino acids. This CDR3 reads CASRPMGLLRTDTQYF. The CDR3, as DNA: TGTGCCAGTAGACCCATGGGACTCCTTAGGACAGATACGCAGTATTTT.

V usage is TRBV15 and J usage is TRBJ2-3; D ambiguous. This CDR3 spans 12 amino acids. Germline V CDR1 and CDR2: LNHNV, YYDKDF (reference sequence). V was pared by 5 bases and J by 4 bases, with 7 bases between. The CDR3 bases are TGTGCCACCAGCTTTCCGTCAGATACGCAGTATTTT. Translation: CATSFPSDTQYF. The full variable domain, rest sourced from reference TRBV15 and TRBJ2-3, is DAMVIQNPRYQVTQFGKPVTLSCSQTLNHNVMYWYQQKSSQAPKLLFHYYDKDFNNEADTPDNFQSRRPNTSFCFLDIRSPGLGDTAMYLCATSFPSDTQYFGPGTRLTVL.

In this sample, this clone turned up once. The chain links TRBV4-1 to TRBJ2-2; 7 bases fit TRBD2. This CDR3 has 16 amino acids. Unmatched junction bases numbered 3, after V lost 2 bases and J lost 0 bases. Germline V gene lookup returns CDR1 MGHRA and CDR2 YSYEKL. This chain's CDR3 is CASSQLRGANTGELFF. The DNA for the CDR3 is TGCGCCAGCAGCCAACTCCGGGGGGCGAACACCGGGGAGCTGTTTTTT.

The V call is TRBV2, the J call TRBJ1-1, with 8 bases identical to TRBD1. The CDR3 contains 14 residues. Trimming removed 6 bases from V and 6 bases from J; junction bases left unmatched: 9. The V gene's germline CDR1 is SNHLY and CDR2 FYNNEI. The CDR3 DNA reads TGTGCCAGCAGACCCCAGGGGGCGCGGGCTGAAGCTTTCTTT. The encoded protein is CASRPQGARAEAFF.